The TCR beta chain under discussion was sequenced for a study of T-cell reconstitution after alpha-beta-depleted transplantation in children (dated by TCRdb to 2016 to 2018). Background for the entire study: Using TCR repertoire profiling, the study followed T-cell immune reconstitution in a quantitative way in children after TCRalphabeta/CD19-depleted allogeneic hematopoietic cell transplantation. General conclusions and limits of the study: In some patients, the high TCRbeta diversity seen at day 60 was put down to recipient T cells and intrathymic progenitors that had survived conditioning. Over the following months the frequencies of hyperexpanded clones went down, and after one year T-cell counts and TCRbeta diversity were mostly credited to newly produced T cells. Apparently early alphabetaT-cell count recovery about two months after transplant reportedly relied on only several hundred rapidly expanded clones derived from non-depleted graft cells.

The protocol used for the library was PCR. The reads were generated on an Illumina HiSeq 2500. To normalize quantification of the TCRbeta repertoire, the TCR libraries were built with molecular barcoding that relied on unique molecular identifiers. The public reads were reanalyzed by TCRdb: fastp trimming at Q25, MiXCR alignment, in-frame beta chains only. Every entry covers one CDR3 protein and lists the most common genes and DNA from its rows. The sample profile shows some 600,000 distinct CDR3 sequences; roughly 13% of them were found once. The top ten constitute around 2.2% of the sample. In its sample, this clonotype was seen many times. No antigen is known for it. No base quality information exists; no much larger clone differs at one position. Read against the paper, the sample's treatment or condition label means: allogeneic hematopoietic cell transplantation with graft depleted of TCRalphabeta T cells and CD19 B cells. The children who served as transplant recipients had been given grafts of TCRalphabeta/CD19-depleted allogeneic hematopoietic cells.

In the germline V gene, CDR1 corresponds to SGHTA and CDR2 to FQGNSA. V was cut back by 6 bases and J by 2 bases, leaving a gap of 8 bases between them. The CDR3 holds 12 amino acids from the cysteine to the phenylalanine. This entry keeps only the CDR3 DNA: 36 bases, framed from base 1. Material: PBMCs, mostly from graft donor cells, obtained 360 days after TCRalphabeta/CD19-depleted stem cell transplant. The sequence came from a male patient aged 10 to 17 who had a stem cell transplant for acute myeloid leukemia, so the T cells may come from the graft donor. Recombination connected TRBV7-2 to TRBJ2-7; the D gene is not confidently resolved. This receptor carries the CDR3 CASSLFTYEQYF. The DNA sequence follows: TGTGCCAGCAGTTTATTCACCTACGAGCAGTACTTC.